These T cell receptor beta chains were read from a single sample in a study of primary melanoma T cells and metastatic recurrence. Sequenced by immunoSEQ multiplex PCR; TCRdb stores in-frame clones only, minus some. The sample has approximately 1,000 clones, roughly 73% seen once. Sequenced: melanoma tumor tissue. The receptors derive from a human donor with melanoma. CDR3s include the opening cysteine and the closing phenylalanine or tryptophan. Each record gives: clone size, J gene, V gene, CDR3 protein. Rows give clone size only sometimes, using once, few, many, or a class for an expanded clone.

few | TRBJ1-1 | TRBV12-5 | CASEDRGRTEAFF
few | TRBJ1-4 | TRBV1 | CASSQDPGPHANEKLFF
. | TRBJ2-1 | TRBV1 | CASNQGQLYNEQFF
. | TRBJ1-4 | TRBV6-8 | CASSYSGTGLNEKLFF
. | TRBJ1-1 | TRBV2 | CASSDNGQGDMNTEAFF
. | TRBJ2-1 | TRBV19 | CASSPGTRSSYNEQFF
once | TRBJ1-2 | TRBV29-1 | CSVEDQEGIGGNYGYTF